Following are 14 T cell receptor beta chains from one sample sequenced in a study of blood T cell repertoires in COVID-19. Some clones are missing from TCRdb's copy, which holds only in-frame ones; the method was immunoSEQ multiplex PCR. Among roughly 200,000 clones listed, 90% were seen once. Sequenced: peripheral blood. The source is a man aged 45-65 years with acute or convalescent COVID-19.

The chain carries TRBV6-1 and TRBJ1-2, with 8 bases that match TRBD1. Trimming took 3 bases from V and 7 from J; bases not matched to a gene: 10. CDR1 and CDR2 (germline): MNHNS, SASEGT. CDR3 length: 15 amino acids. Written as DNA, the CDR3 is TGTGCCAGCAGTGAGCAAGGACAGGGAACGATTGGCTACACCTTC. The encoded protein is CASSEQGQGTIGYTF.

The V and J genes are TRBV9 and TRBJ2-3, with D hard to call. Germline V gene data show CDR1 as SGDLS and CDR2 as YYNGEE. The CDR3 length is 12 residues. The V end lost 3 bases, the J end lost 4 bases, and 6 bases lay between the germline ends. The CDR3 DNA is TGTGCCAGCAGCGCCCAGTCAGATACGCAGTATTTT. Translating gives CASSAQSDTQYF.

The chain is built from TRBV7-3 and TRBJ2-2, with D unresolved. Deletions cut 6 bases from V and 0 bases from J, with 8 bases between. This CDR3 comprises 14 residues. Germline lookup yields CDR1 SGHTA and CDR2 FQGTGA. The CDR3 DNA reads TGTGCCAGCAGGTCGCAGACGAACACCGGGGAGCTGTTTTTT. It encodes CASRSQTNTGELFF.

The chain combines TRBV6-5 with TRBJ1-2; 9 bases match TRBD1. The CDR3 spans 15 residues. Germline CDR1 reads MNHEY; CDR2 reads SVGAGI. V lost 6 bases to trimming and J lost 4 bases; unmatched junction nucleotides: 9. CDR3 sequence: CASSTPGQGTYGYTF. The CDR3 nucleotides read TGTGCCAGCAGCACGCCGGGACAGGGTACCTATGGCTACACCTTC.

CDR3 DNA: TGTGCCAGCAGTCCTCCGGGACAGGGTAATGAAGCTTTCTTT. Translated: CASSPPGQGNEAFF. The chain links TRBV28 to TRBJ1-1; 9 bases line up with TRBD1. V lost 5 bases to trimming and J lost 7 bases; unmatched junction nucleotides: 8. The CDR3 runs to 14 residues. Germline-derived CDR1 and CDR2 are MDHEN and SYDVKM.

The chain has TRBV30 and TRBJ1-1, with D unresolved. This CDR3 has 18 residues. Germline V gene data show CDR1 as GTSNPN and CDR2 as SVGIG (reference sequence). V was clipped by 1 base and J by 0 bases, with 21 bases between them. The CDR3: CAWSDPGVHDSMNTEAFF. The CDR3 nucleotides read TGTGCCTGGAGTGACCCCGGGGTACATGACTCCATGAACACTGAAGCTTTCTTT.

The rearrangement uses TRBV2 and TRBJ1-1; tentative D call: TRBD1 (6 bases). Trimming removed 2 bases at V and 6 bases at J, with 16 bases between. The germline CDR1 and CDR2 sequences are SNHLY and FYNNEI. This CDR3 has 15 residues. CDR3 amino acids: CASSELGRGQAEAFF. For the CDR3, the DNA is TGTGCCAGCAGTGAATTGGGCAGGGGTCAAGCTGAAGCTTTCTTT. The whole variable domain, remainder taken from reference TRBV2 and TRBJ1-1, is EPEVTQTPSHQVTQMGQEVILRCVPISNHLYFYWYRQILGQKVEFLVSFYNNEISEKSEIFDDQFSVERPDGSNFTLKIRSTKLEDSAMYFCASSELGRGQAEAFFGQGTRLTVV.

The CDR3 sequence is CASSYPAGTSNQPQHF. The CDR3 DNA reads TGTGCCAGCAGTTACCCGGCAGGAACCAGCAATCAGCCCCAGCATTTT. The chain recombines TRBV6-2 or TRBV6-3 with TRBJ1-5; D remains unclear. The CDR3 covers 16 residues. From germline, CDR1 is MNHEY and CDR2 SVGEGT. The ends were cut back, 2 bases at V and 1 base at J, with 12 bases in the middle.

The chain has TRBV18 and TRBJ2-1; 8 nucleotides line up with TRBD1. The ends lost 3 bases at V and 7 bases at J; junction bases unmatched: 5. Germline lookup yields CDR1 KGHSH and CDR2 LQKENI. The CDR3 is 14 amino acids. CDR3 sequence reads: CASSPQGAGNEQFF. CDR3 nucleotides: TGTGCCAGCTCACCCCAGGGGGCCGGGAATGAGCAGTTCTTC. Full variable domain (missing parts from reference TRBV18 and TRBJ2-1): NAGVMQNPRHLVRRRGQEARLRCSPMKGHSHVYWYRQLPEEGLKFMVYLQKENIIDESGMPKERFSAEFPKEGPSILRIQQVVRGDSAAYFCASSPQGAGNEQFFGPGTRLTVL.

The CDR3 DNA is TGTGCCAGCGGCTCAGGGGGTCAACAGCCCCAGCATTTT. This codes for CASGSGGQQPQHF. This chain joins TRBV12-3 or TRBV12-4 and TRBJ1-5; 7 bases are a match to TRBD1. V lost 8 bases to trimming and J lost 7 bases; unmatched junction nucleotides: 8. The CDR3 has 13 amino acids.

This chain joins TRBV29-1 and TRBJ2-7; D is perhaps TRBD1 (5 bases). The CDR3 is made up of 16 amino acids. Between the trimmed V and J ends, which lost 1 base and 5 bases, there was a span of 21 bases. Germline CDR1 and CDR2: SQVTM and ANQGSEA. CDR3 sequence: CSVEVEVWEKGNEQYF. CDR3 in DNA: TGCAGCGTTGAAGTTGAAGTTTGGGAAAAGGGGAACGAGCAGTACTTC.

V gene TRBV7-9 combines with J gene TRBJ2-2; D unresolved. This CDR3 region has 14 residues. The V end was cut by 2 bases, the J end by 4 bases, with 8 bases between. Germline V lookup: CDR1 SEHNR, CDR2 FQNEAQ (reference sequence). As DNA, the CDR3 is TGTGCCAGCAGCTTAAGTCAGTCCACCGGGGAGCTGTTTTTT. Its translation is CASSLSQSTGELFF. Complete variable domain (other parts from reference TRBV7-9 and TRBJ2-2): DTGVSQNPRHKITKRGQNVTFRCDPISEHNRLYWYRQTLGQGPEFLTYFQNEAQLEKSRLLSDRFSAERPKGSFSTLEIQRTEQGDSAMYLCASSLSQSTGELFFGEGSRLTVL.

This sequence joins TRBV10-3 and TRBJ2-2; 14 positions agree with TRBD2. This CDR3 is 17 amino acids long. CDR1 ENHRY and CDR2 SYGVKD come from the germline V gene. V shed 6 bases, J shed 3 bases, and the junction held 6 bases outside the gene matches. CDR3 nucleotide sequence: TGTGCCATCAGGACTAGCGGGAGGGCGGAGGACACCGGGGAGCTGTTTTTT. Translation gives CAIRTSGRAEDTGELFF.

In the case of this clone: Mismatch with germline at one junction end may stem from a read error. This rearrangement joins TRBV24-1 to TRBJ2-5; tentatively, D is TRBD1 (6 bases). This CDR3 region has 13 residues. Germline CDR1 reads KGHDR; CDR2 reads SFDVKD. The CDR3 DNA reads TGTGCCACCAGTGGACAGGCTCAAGGGACCCAGTACTTC. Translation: CATSGQAQGTQYF.